The 19 T cell receptor beta chains below all came from one sample that was sequenced in a study of blood T cell repertoires in COVID-19. Clones were sequenced by immunoSEQ multiplex PCR, and TCRdb holds only the in-frame ones, with some missing. The table includes 150,000 to 200,000 clones, roughly 85% detected once. The source material was peripheral blood. Receptors were obtained from a man in his fifties or sixties with active or convalescent COVID-19.

This chain joins TRBV30 and TRBJ2-2; 12 bases are shared with TRBD2. The germline CDR1 and CDR2 sequences are GTSNPN and SVGIG (reference sequence). The CDR3 runs 16 residues. Trimming at V came to 2 bases and at J to 7 bases, leaving 8 bases not matched to a gene. The CDR3 DNA reads TGTGCCTGGAGTACAACTAGCGGGAGGATCGGCGGGGAGCTGTTTTTT. Its protein is CAWSTTSGRIGGELFF. Based on the CDR3 plus reference TRBV30 and TRBJ2-2, the full variable domain is SQTIHQWPATLVQPVGSPLSLECTVEGTSNPNLYWYRQAAGRGLQLLFYSVGIGQISSEVPQNLSASRPQDRQFILSSKKLLLSDSGFYLCAWSTTSGRIGGELFFGEGSRLTVL.

V and J are TRBV24-1 and TRBJ1-2; TRBD1 might be the D (6 bases). The CDR3 sequence is 13 residues long. Germline V lookup: CDR1 KGHDR, CDR2 SFDVKD. The V end lost 9 bases, the J end lost 2 bases, and 12 bases lay between the germline ends. CDR3 in DNA: TGTGCCACCGGCGGGGGCGAGAACTATGGCTACACCTTC. Residues: CATGGGENYGYTF.

The chain uses TRBV11-2 and TRBJ1-3, with no clear D. The ends were cut back, 6 bases at V and 8 bases at J, with 17 bases in the middle. This CDR3 has 14 amino acids. CDR1 is SGHAT, CDR2 FQNNGV, per germline. CDR3 nucleotides: TGTGCCAGCAGTTCCGGGTCTCCTAGCTACACCATATATTTT. It encodes CASSSGSPSYTIYF.

The V and J genes are TRBV5-1 and TRBJ1-4; the D gene is possibly TRBD1 (6 bases). The V gene's germline CDR1 is SGHRS and CDR2 YFSETQ. V was pared by 0 bases and J by 8 bases, with 17 bases between. The CDR3 covers 16 residues. This CDR3 reads CASSLAAGAMQEKLFF. The CDR3, as DNA: TGCGCCAGCAGCTTGGCAGCAGGGGCAATGCAGGAAAAACTGTTTTTT.

This chain uses TRBV9 with TRBJ1-4, with 8 bases identical to TRBD1. CDR1 and CDR2 from the germline V gene are SGDLS and YYNGEE. The CDR3 has 14 amino acids. Germline trimming cut 4 bases from V and 5 bases from J; bases unmatched to any gene: 4. CDR3 amino acids: CASSLGQGNEKLFF. The CDR3, as DNA: TGTGCCAGCAGCCTCGGACAGGGAAATGAAAAACTGTTTTTT.

The V gene is TRBV4-2, the J gene TRBJ2-1; TRBD1 matches at 11 bases. The CDR3 sequence is 16 residues long. Germline V lookup: CDR1 LGHNA, CDR2 YNFKEQ. With 0 bases clipped from V and 8 bases from J, the junction kept 6 bases outside the gene matches. The CDR3 region is CASSQDGTGGIYEQFF. In DNA, the CDR3 is TGTGCCAGCAGCCAAGACGGGACAGGGGGAATCTATGAGCAGTTCTTC.

This sequence joins TRBV27 and TRBJ1-5; D may be TRBD1 (5 bases). Germline assignment: CDR1 MNHEY and CDR2 SMNVEV (reference sequence). The CDR3 extends over 16 amino acids. V shed 5 bases and J shed 1 base, with 15 bases lying between them. The CDR3 protein is CASSPDGGYSNQPQHF. The CDR3 bases are TGTGCCAGCAGTCCCGACGGGGGGTACAGCAATCAGCCCCAGCATTTT.

This chain uses TRBV3-1 (or the pseudogene TRBV3-2) with TRBJ2-3; 15 nucleotides agree with TRBD2. In germline, CDR1 is LGHDT, CDR2 YNNKEL (reference sequence). The CDR3 contains 17 residues. The ends lost 4 bases at V and 4 bases at J; junction bases unmatched: 6. CDR3 amino acids: CASSRTSGRGRADTQYF. CDR3 sequence (DNA): TGTGCCAGCAGCCGGACTAGCGGGAGGGGTCGGGCAGATACGCAGTATTTT.

This rearrangement joins TRBV12-3 or TRBV12-4 to TRBJ2-5, with D perhaps TRBD2 (5 bases). This CDR3 contains 12 residues. Trimming removed 3 bases at V and 3 bases at J, with 5 bases between. This chain's CDR3 is CASSLREETQYF. The CDR3, as DNA: TGTGCCAGCAGTTTGCGGGAAGAGACCCAGTACTTC.

The J gene is TRBJ1-2, the V gene TRBV6-6; 7 positions agree with TRBD1. The CDR3 has 14 amino acids. From germline, CDR1 is MNHNY and CDR2 SVGAGI (reference sequence). V shed 4 bases, J shed 4 bases, and the junction held 6 bases outside the gene matches. The CDR3 region has the DNA TGTGCCAGCAGTTCCACGACAGGGCTCTATGGCTACACCTTC. Its protein is CASSSTTGLYGYTF.

The chain joins TRBV10-3 to TRBJ2-7; 11 bases line up with TRBD1. Per germline, CDR1 ENHRY and CDR2 SYGVKD. V was clipped by 6 bases and J by 4 bases; unmatched bases: 5. This CDR3 contains 14 residues. The CDR3 here is CAIRGDRGTYEQYF. DNA for the CDR3: TGTGCCATCAGGGGGGACAGGGGGACGTACGAGCAGTACTTC.

The V call is TRBV4-1, the J call TRBJ1-2, with a possible D match to TRBD1 (5 bases). CDR1 is MGHRA and CDR2 is YSYEKL in the germline V gene. This CDR3 contains 14 residues. Trimming shortened V by 3 bases and J by 3 bases, and 11 bases separated the two germline ends. The CDR3 nucleotides read TGCGCCAGCAGCCACGACAGTGTGGACTATGGCTACACCTTC. Translation gives CASSHDSVDYGYTF.

This chain joins TRBV14 and TRBJ1-2; D is ambiguous. The germline V and J ends were trimmed by 3 bases and 2 bases, with 10 bases remaining between them. There are 14 residues in the CDR3. In germline, CDR1 is SGHDN, CDR2 FVKESK. The chain's CDR3 is CASSQHSGNYGYTF. As DNA, the CDR3 is TGTGCCAGCAGCCAGCACTCGGGGAACTATGGCTACACCTTC.

The genes are TRBV6-5 and TRBJ2-7, with D perhaps matching TRBD2 (6 bases). V was clipped by 6 bases and J by 0 bases, with 15 bases between them. The germline V gene has CDR1 MNHEY and CDR2 SVGAGI. The CDR3 totals 15 residues. For the CDR3, the DNA is TGTGCCAGCAGACCCGTCCTAGCGTCCTCCTACGAGCAGTACTTC. This gives the protein CASRPVLASSYEQYF.

The chain joins TRBV7-9 to TRBJ2-5; D might be TRBD2 (6 bases). CDR3 length: 14 amino acids. Trimming cost V 4 bases and J 5 bases, with 14 bases left between them. The germline gives CDR1 SEHNR, CDR2 FQNEAQ (reference sequence). CDR3 sequence: CASSSWGDGETQYF. The CDR3 nucleotides are TGTGCCAGCAGCTCTTGGGGGGACGGGGAGACCCAGTACTTC.

This clone has a count of ten or more. The chain has TRBV10-1 and TRBJ1-5; a possible D gene is TRBD1 (5 bases). Germline CDR1 WNHNN, CDR2 SYGVQD (reference sequence). The CDR3 covers 13 residues. The V and J ends lost 2 bases and 5 bases respectively, with 7 bases between them. In nucleotides, the CDR3 is TGCGCCAGCAGTGAGGGGGCTGATCAGCCCCAGCATTTT. Its protein is CASSEGADQPQHF.

This clone was counted a single time. V is TRBV5-1 and J is TRBJ1-1; 7 bases agree with TRBD1. The CDR3 length is 14 residues. Germline values: CDR1 SGHRS, CDR2 YFSETQ. The J segment lost 6 bases and the V segment lost 4 bases, leaving 9 bases of the junction unmatched. As DNA, the CDR3 is TGCGCCAGCAGCCTTCCACTACAGGGGTCTGAAGCTTTCTTT. It yields the protein CASSLPLQGSEAFF.

The chain employs TRBV6-5 and TRBJ2-5, with 8 bases that match TRBD1. The CDR3 runs to 13 residues. The germline V gene has CDR1 MNHEY and CDR2 SVGAGI. V lost 9 bases to trimming and J lost 1 base; unmatched junction nucleotides: 4. The CDR3 reads CASTGQGQETQYF. CDR3 coding DNA: TGTGCCAGTACTGGACAGGGCCAAGAGACCCAGTACTTC.

This clone was found once. This sequence joins TRBV7-9 and TRBJ1-1; possible D gene TRBD1, 6 bases. Germline lookup yields CDR1 SEHNR and CDR2 FQNEAQ (reference sequence). Trimming took 5 bases from V and 4 from J, leaving 11 bases between them. The CDR3 runs to 13 residues. CDR3 residues: CASSLTGSTEAFF. The CDR3 DNA follows: TGTGCCAGCAGCCTAACAGGGAGCACTGAAGCTTTCTTT.